The present entry profiles one T cell receptor (beta chain) with its context. The antigen remains unidentified. This record belongs to a study of blood T cells in healthy people across ages. Study-wide findings and caveats: Unknown donor CMV status possibly confounded expanded clonotype changes. Investigators treated diversity estimates from one million T cells as underestimates.

Healthy Caucasians from Russia aged roughly 6 to 95 served as donors. CDR1 and CDR2 from the germline V gene are SEHNR and FQNEAQ (reference sequence). Deletions cut 5 bases from V and 1 base from J, with 11 bases between. The CDR3 totals 14 residues. The second PCR ran about 7 to 12 cycles with a sample-barcoded 5' primer and J-beta primers. In TCRdb, the 5' RACE reads were re-called with MiXCR into one record per CDR3 protein. This sample yields fewer than 800,000 distinct CDR3 sequences, of which approximately 31% are seen a single time; approximately 15% belongs to the top ten. V usage is TRBV7-9 and J usage is TRBJ1-1; D is ambiguous. This clonotype was obtained from a woman older than 75 in good health. The sequencing input was blood. The CDR3 sequence is CASSPSERNTEAFF. The CDR3 nucleotides read TGTGCCAGCAGCCCCTCGGAGAGGAACACTGAAGCTTTCTTT.